The 30 T cell receptor beta chains in this list originate from one sample, sequenced in a study of control samples from healthy donors and cancer patients. The method was immunoSEQ multiplex PCR; TCRdb's version includes in-frame clones alone and lacks a portion of them. Here the sample spans some 160,000 clones, about nine tenths being singletons. The sample taken for sequencing was blood. These receptor sequences come from a man in his thirties or forties in good health.

V and J are TRBV6-2 or TRBV6-3 and TRBJ1-5; D remains ambiguous. Trimming cost V 6 bases and J 4 bases, with 10 bases left between them. Germline V gene data show CDR1 as MNHEY and CDR2 as SVGEGT. This CDR3 contains 13 residues. CDR3 residues: CASSLPRNQPQHF. In nucleotides, the CDR3 is TGTGCCAGCAGCCTCCCCCGGAATCAGCCCCAGCATTTT.

The rearrangement joins TRBV6-5 to TRBJ2-5; D might be TRBD1 (6 bases). The germline V gene encodes CDR1 MNHEY and CDR2 SVGAGI. V gave up 0 bases and J gave up 0 bases, with 11 bases separating them. CDR3 length: 16 residues. CDR3 DNA sequence: TGTGCCAGCAGTTACTCGACAGGCAAATACCAAGAGACCCAGTACTTC. Amino acids: CASSYSTGKYQETQYF.

This chain joins TRBV9 and TRBJ2-7; D gene uncertain. Deletions cut 0 bases from V and 0 bases from J, with 7 bases between. Germline-derived CDR1 and CDR2 are SGDLS and YYNGEE. CDR3 length: 14 residues. CDR3 region: CASSVEGNSYEQYF. The CDR3 DNA reads as TGTGCCAGCAGCGTAGAAGGGAACTCCTACGAGCAGTACTTC.

The genes are TRBV10-3 and TRBJ1-1, with D possibly being TRBD1 (5 bases). The CDR3 spans 16 residues. The V and J ends lost 4 bases and 5 bases respectively, with 20 bases between them. Germline loops: CDR1 ENHRY, CDR2 SYGVKD. This chain's CDR3 is CAISGGTTGRGTEAFF. The CDR3 nucleotides are TGTGCCATCAGTGGAGGGACGACGGGTCGGGGTACTGAAGCTTTCTTT.

The chain carries TRBV2 and TRBJ2-7, with a tentative D call TRBD1 (5 bases). Germline CDR1 SNHLY, CDR2 FYNNEI. V was trimmed by 6 bases and J by 4 bases, leaving 10 bases between them. The CDR3 loop spans 12 amino acids. The CDR3 DNA reads TGTGCCAGCAGGGACATAAGGTACGAGCAGTACTTC. Its translation is CASRDIRYEQYF.

The chain couples TRBV5-1 to TRBJ1-2; possible D gene TRBD1, 6 bases. Germline V lookup: CDR1 SGHRS, CDR2 YFSETQ. Trimming removed 4 bases at V and 6 bases at J, with 16 bases between. The CDR3 spans 14 residues. The CDR3 here is CASSDNTGTNGYTF. The CDR3, as DNA: TGCGCCAGCAGCGATAATACCGGGACAAATGGCTACACCTTC.

The chain recombines TRBV6-6 with TRBJ2-3; 9 positions agree with TRBD1. The germline gives CDR1 MNHNY, CDR2 SVGAGI (reference sequence). V lost 5 bases to trimming and J lost 2 bases; unmatched junction nucleotides: 8. This CDR3 comprises 16 residues. The CDR3 protein is CASSTTGTGITDTQYF. The CDR3 coding sequence is TGTGCCAGCAGTACAACCGGGACAGGGATCACAGATACGCAGTATTTT.

The V gene is TRBV27, the J gene TRBJ2-7, with D possibly matching TRBD1 (5 bases). The V end was cut by 6 bases, the J end by 1 base, with 7 bases between. CDR1 is MNHEY and CDR2 is SMNVEV in the germline V gene (reference sequence). The CDR3 is 12 amino acids. The CDR3 spells CASRAGSYEQYF. The DNA for the CDR3 is TGTGCCAGCAGGGCAGGGTCCTACGAGCAGTACTTC.

The V gene is TRBV27, the J gene TRBJ2-7; no clear D gene. Germline V CDR1 and CDR2: MNHEY, SMNVEV (reference sequence). Trimming stripped 8 bases from V and 7 bases from J, with 6 bases between. The CDR3 consists of 9 residues. In DNA, the CDR3 is TGTGCCAGCTTACGGGAGCAGTACTTC. As protein: CASLREQYF.

V and J are TRBV7-8 and TRBJ2-1; unclear D gene. Trimming took off 1 base at V and 0 bases at J, with 13 bases between the two ends. The germline V gene has CDR1 SGHVS and CDR2 FQNEAQ. The CDR3 is 17 amino acids. The CDR3, as DNA: TGTGCCAGCAGCTTAGGCCAATCTCGGCTCTCCTACAATGAGCAGTTCTTC. Its protein product is CASSLGQSRLSYNEQFF.

The CDR3 reads CASSIDTGAGSGANVLTF. In DNA form, the CDR3 reads TGTGCCAGTAGTATAGATACCGGGGCAGGCTCTGGGGCCAACGTCCTGACTTTC. This rearrangement joins TRBV19 to TRBJ2-6; D tentatively fits TRBD1 or TRBD2 (5 bases each). V was cut by 0 bases and J by 0 bases, with 12 bases left in between. From germline, CDR1 is LNHDA and CDR2 SQIVND (reference sequence). CDR3 length: 18 amino acids.

The chain carries TRBV14 and TRBJ2-7; D could derive from TRBD1 or TRBD2 (5 bases each). Germline V gene data show CDR1 as SGHDN and CDR2 as FVKESK. The ends were cut back, 0 bases at V and 0 bases at J, with 9 bases in the middle. This CDR3 region has 15 residues. In DNA form, the CDR3 reads TGTGCCAGCAGCCAAGATTGGGGGAGCTCCTACGAGCAGTACTTC. This encodes CASSQDWGSSYEQYF.

The V call is TRBV4-3, the J call TRBJ1-5, with D unclear. There are 13 residues in the CDR3. Deletions cut 0 bases from V and 11 bases from J, with 11 bases between. CDR1 LGHNA and CDR2 YSLEER come from the germline V gene. CDR3: CASSQDIGTAQHF. DNA of the CDR3: TGCGCCAGCAGCCAAGATATAGGCACAGCCCAGCATTTT.

This clone was counted between two and nine times. The chain uses TRBV6-5 and TRBJ2-3; D remains unclear. V gave up 5 bases and J gave up 0 bases, with 12 bases separating them. The germline V gene has CDR1 MNHEY and CDR2 SVGAGI. This CDR3 contains 15 residues. The CDR3 region has the DNA TGTGCCAGCAGTATTAATCTCCAAAGCACAGATACGCAGTATTTT. Translation: CASSINLQSTDTQYF.

In this sample, this clone turned up a few times. The gene calls are TRBV6-1 and TRBJ1-2, with D perhaps TRBD1 (5 bases). V lost 0 bases to trimming and J lost 0 bases, with 11 bases between them. This CDR3 comprises 16 residues. Germline V gene lookup returns CDR1 MNHNS and CDR2 SASEGT. CDR3 nucleotides: TGTGCCAGCAGTGAAGCGGGGACGGGATCTAACTATGGCTACACCTTC. It yields the protein CASSEAGTGSNYGYTF.

The chain couples TRBV19 to TRBJ1-1; D perhaps matches TRBD1 (6 bases). The CDR3 has 13 residues. Germline lookup yields CDR1 LNHDA and CDR2 SQIVND (reference sequence). The V end lost 10 bases, the J end lost 4 bases, and 16 bases lay between the germline ends. Here the CDR3 reads CATKGGRSTEAFF. The DNA of the CDR3 is TGTGCCACTAAAGGGGGTCGGAGCACTGAAGCTTTCTTT. Together with reference TRBV19 and TRBJ1-1, the CDR3 gives the full variable domain: DGGITQSPKYLFRKEGQNVTLSCEQNLNHDAMYWYRQDPGQGLRLIYYSQIVNDFQKGDIAEGYSVSREKKESFPLTVTSAQKNPTAFYLCATKGGRSTEAFFGQGTRLTVV.

This chain connects TRBV27 to TRBJ2-1, with 11 positions matching TRBD2. The CDR3 is made up of 14 amino acids. The germline V gene has CDR1 MNHEY and CDR2 SMNVEV (reference sequence). After removal of 6 bases from V and 6 bases from J, the junction contained 4 bases not matched to a gene. In DNA, the CDR3 is TGTGCCAGCAGGGGACTAGCGGACCTCAATGAGCAGTTCTTC. Its protein product is CASRGLADLNEQFF.

This chain joins TRBV6-5 and TRBJ1-2, with D maybe TRBD1 (6 bases). This CDR3 contains 13 residues. Germline V gene data show CDR1 as MNHEY and CDR2 as SVGAGI. Trimming took off 6 bases at V and 4 bases at J, with 12 bases between the two ends. CDR3 in DNA: TGTGCCAGCAGGGGGGGGCAGGCCTATGGCTACACCTTC. Translating gives CASRGGQAYGYTF.

The chain combines TRBV4-2 with TRBJ2-2; D uncertain. Per germline, CDR1 LGHNA and CDR2 YNFKEQ. Trimming shortened V by 4 bases and J by 1 base, and 10 bases separated the two germline ends. The CDR3 runs 15 residues. CDR3 in amino acids: CASSPSGRNTGELFF. In DNA form, the CDR3 reads TGTGCCAGCAGCCCTTCGGGCCGGAACACCGGGGAGCTGTTTTTT.

The chain couples TRBV9 to TRBJ2-3, with 7 bases matching TRBD1. This CDR3 region has 16 residues. Trimming took 3 bases from V and 1 from J; bases not matched to a gene: 8. Germline-derived CDR1 and CDR2 are SGDLS and YYNGEE. The CDR3 nucleotides read TGTGCCAGCAGCGACGACGACAGGGCCCGCACAGATACGCAGTATTTT. Protein: CASSDDDRARTDTQYF.

This rearrangement joins TRBV5-5 to TRBJ1-6, with unresolved D. Trimming removed 0 bases from V and 11 bases from J, with 12 bases in between. Germline CDR1 and CDR2: SGHKS and YYEKEE (reference sequence). There are 14 residues in the CDR3. The CDR3 sequence: CASSLEGSSAPLHF. CDR3 nucleotides: TGTGCCAGCAGCTTGGAAGGCTCCTCGGCACCCCTCCACTTT.

V and J are TRBV5-4 and TRBJ2-7, with D perhaps assigned TRBD1 or TRBD2 (5 bases each). The CDR3 is 16 residues long. Germline CDR1 and CDR2: SGHNT and YYREEE (reference sequence). V was clipped by 4 bases and J by 1 base, with 18 bases between them. The CDR3 loop is CASSPDVNGASYEQYF. The CDR3 bases are TGTGCCAGCAGCCCGGACGTCAACGGGGCATCCTACGAGCAGTACTTC.

The chain combines TRBV4-3 with TRBJ2-7; D is perhaps TRBD2 (6 bases). Germline assignment: CDR1 LGHNA and CDR2 YSLEER. V lost 0 bases and J 6 bases, leaving 18 bases between the germline ends. The CDR3 is made up of 16 amino acids. DNA of the CDR3: TGCGCCAGCAGCCAAGAAATCAGGGCCCGGGGGAGCGAGCAGTACTTC. Its translation is CASSQEIRARGSEQYF.

The chain couples TRBV13 to TRBJ2-7, with 10 positions matching TRBD1. The CDR3 totals 17 residues. V lost 4 bases to trimming and J lost 1 base; unmatched junction nucleotides: 10. Germline-derived CDR1 and CDR2 are PRHDT and FYEKMQ (reference sequence). CDR3: CASSSLGGTGESYEQYF. For the CDR3, the DNA is TGTGCCAGCAGCTCCCTGGGGGGGACAGGGGAGTCCTACGAGCAGTACTTC.

V is TRBV4-3 and J is TRBJ2-5, with 8 bases fitting TRBD2. CDR1 and CDR2 (germline): LGHNA, YSLEER. V dropped 4 bases and J dropped 3; count of bases not matched to a gene: 7. The CDR3 sequence is 15 residues long. CDR3 in DNA: TGCGCCAGCAGCCCAAGCGGGAGACGCGAAGAGACCCAGTACTTC. The encoded protein is CASSPSGRREETQYF.

J is TRBJ2-5 and V is TRBV9; D possibly matches TRBD1 or TRBD2 (6 bases each). Trimming took 0 bases from V and 2 from J, leaving 11 bases between them. This CDR3 spans 15 amino acids. Germline V lookup: CDR1 SGDLS, CDR2 YYNGEE. The CDR3 loop reads CASSVAGALQETQYF. The CDR3 bases are TGTGCCAGCAGCGTAGCGGGGGCCTTACAAGAGACCCAGTACTTC.

This sequence joins TRBV7-2 and TRBJ1-1; D is ambiguous. V dropped 4 bases and J dropped 1 base, with 4 bases sitting between them. Per germline, CDR1 SGHTA and CDR2 FQGNSA. The CDR3 length is 12 residues. CDR3 protein: CASSSTNTEAFF. The DNA of the CDR3 is TGTGCCAGCAGCTCGACGAACACTGAAGCTTTCTTT.

V is TRBV5-4 and J is TRBJ2-5; 7 nucleotides line up with TRBD2. Trimming at V came to 0 bases and at J to 4 bases, leaving 6 bases not matched to a gene. CDR1 is SGHNT and CDR2 is YYREEE in the germline V gene (reference sequence). The CDR3 contains 15 residues. The CDR3 protein is CASSLDGRSRETQYF. CDR3 bases: TGTGCCAGCAGCTTGGACGGGAGGAGTCGAGAGACCCAGTACTTC.

V and J are TRBV6-5 and TRBJ2-7; D not resolved. CDR3 size: 11 residues. Germline V CDR1 and CDR2: MNHEY, SVGAGI. Trimming pared 4 bases from V and 3 bases from J, leaving 4 bases between. CDR3 region: CASSFVYEQYF. CDR3 nucleotide sequence: TGTGCCAGCAGTTTCGTCTACGAGCAGTACTTC.

This clone was counted between two and nine times. The V gene is TRBV6-5, the J gene TRBJ1-1; possibly TRBD1 for D (5 bases). Trimming removed 4 bases from V and 1 base from J, with 13 bases in between. The CDR3 runs to 15 residues. CDR1 MNHEY and CDR2 SVGAGI come from the germline V gene. The CDR3 loop reads CASSSRGRRNTEAFF. CDR3 coding DNA: TGTGCCAGCAGTTCAAGGGGCAGGAGGAACACTGAAGCTTTCTTT.